In its sample, the clone carrying this TCR beta chain was seen once. Its antigen remains unidentified. The data stem from a study of cytomegalovirus exposure and HLA in healthy donors. Findings and caveats of the study: Several V segments, TRBV6-2 and TRBV6-3 among them, could not be told apart and were dropped. Later analysis demonstrated an association between a missense DCLRE1C variant and TCR beta V- and J-gene trimming.

The PCR made use of 60 Vbeta and 13 Jbeta primers. Sequenced by immunoSEQ multiplex PCR; TCRdb stores in-frame clones only, minus some. This sample has 100,000 or so clones, with around 76% found just once. This CDR3 region has 15 residues. Germline V gene sequence: CDR1 SGHKS, CDR2 YYEKEE (reference sequence). Between the trimmed V and J ends, which lost 3 bases and 7 bases, there was a span of 19 bases. The sequence was collected from a man aged 25 to 40 in good health and CMV-seropositive. The sample consisted of PBMCs. The chain joins TRBV5-5 to TRBJ1-2; a possible D gene is TRBD1 (6 bases). CDR3 sequence: CASSSLQGLRGGYTF. CDR3 in DNA: TGTGCCAGCAGCTCGTTACAGGGATTGCGCGGTGGCTACACCTTC.